This record concerns one TCR beta chain sequence. Its antigen remains undetermined. No per-base quality is available; no much larger clone lies one base away. Using the deep immunoSEQ assay, TCR CDR3 regions were amplified from genomic DNA by multiplex PCR. Extracted genomic DNA from each cell subset was spread evenly across all wells of several immunoSEQ 96-well plates, with each plate serving as a replicate. For sorted subsets, approximately 0.2 ug of genomic DNA, equivalent to tens of thousands of T cell genomes, went into each replicate PCR. Purified libraries were quantified with a Qubit 3.0 fluorometer, sized on a Bioanalyzer 2100, and re-quantified with the KAPA Library Quantification kit. Every immunoSEQ 96-well plate was sequenced on a separate single-read 150-cycle Illumina NextSeq 550 flow cell. In the authors' own workflow: Because the immunoSEQ output included only junctional sequences and no quality scores, the filtering could not be the same as the filtering used for full-length reads. To assign V/J genes and CDR3, sequences were annotated using PyIR, a Python wrapper for IgBLAST v1.9, with IMGT germline references. Any read was removed if the V/J assignment was weak (E-value above 1e-6), the CDR3 was missing, or the read contained stop codons, out-of-frame junctions, or ambiguous translated residues. V3J clonotypes were defined as sequences sharing an identical inferred V gene, J gene, and CDR3 amino acid sequence. Percentage overlap between repertoires was calculated by dividing the number of shared unique clonotypes by the size of the smaller repertoire. Three approaches were used to assess repertoire richness: RTK rarefaction, the Chao1 estimator, and Recon v2.1 estimates of unobserved clonotypes. Generation probabilities for all TCRbeta clonotypes obtained by the gDNA method from several donors were computed using OLGA. The immuneACCESS repertoire file appears here via TCRdb, limited to in-frame rearrangements. These files lack a portion of the clones; in checked studies, under half of the deficit traces to unresolved V genes, and the cause of the others is not known. That table supplies the V and J calls and clone size; D and trimming were determined from the DNA. Here the sample has about 2.3 million clones; approximately 93% occur a single time. Around 0.4% of the sample belongs to the ten largest clones.

The entry originates in a study of shared clonotypes between healthy human individuals (dated by TCRdb to the early 2020s). With respect to the entire study: A couple of women and three men aged 18 to 49 years were included in the cohort. For each donor, three plates each were used for CD4 naive and CD4 memory, two plates were used for CD8 naive, and one plate was used for CD8 memory. To estimate repertoire size and how much clonotypes are shared between individuals, the study performed deep sequencing of blood TCR repertoires from a handful of healthy adults. Different laboratories and diverse techniques were used to prepare libraries and sequence TCR repertoires, to increase sequencing depth and limit assay-specific biases. Leukapheresis yielded between about 0.94 and 9.5 billion PBMCs per donor.

General conclusions and limits of the study: Clonotypes shared by all four sorted-subset donors showed higher generation probabilities than non-shared clonotypes. Sampling was limited to blood, and TCR repertoires in tissue likely differ from TCR repertoires in blood. Even with the large sequencing depth, rarefaction of the sorted-subset datasets indicated that sequencing was incomplete. Based on pairwise subsampling, the degree of clonotype sharing among donors was expected to be affected by sequencing depth. The small number of donors limited the genetic and exposure-history diversity represented. Naive subsets generally had larger estimated clonotype richness than memory subsets. Across a handful of donors, approximately 4.6% of naive CD4, approximately 3.5% of naive CD8, approximately 2.5% of memory CD4, and roughly 0.41% of memory CD8 clonotypes were shared.

The donors were healthy, HIV-negative adults with no recently reported acute infections or vaccinations. Every donor was a Caucasian adult living in Nashville, Tennessee, USA. CD4+ T cells were enriched through magnetic negative selection, after which naive cells were positively selected on CD45RA and the remaining negative fraction served as the memory subset. Blood was collected by leukapheresis, and PBMCs were isolated by Ficoll-Histopaque density gradient centrifugation and then cryopreserved in liquid nitrogen vapor phase. Purity and quantity of every magnetically sorted T cell population were checked by analytical flow cytometry. From each sorted fraction, genomic DNA was isolated and quantified by UV absorbance on a Nanodrop 2000c. The clonotype comes from a man aged 18-30 years in good health. Some clones in this sample may be carry-over from other donors' samples. What was sequenced was naive CD4+ T cells from PBMCs. What the cell subset or site label conveys for this sample: CD45RA+ positively selected.

The sequenced DNA: TGTGCCATCAGTGGGACCGACAGGAACACAGATACGCAGTATTTT. Its product reads: CAISGTDRNTDTQYF. The chain is encoded by TRBV10-3 joined to TRBJ2-3; a weak D assignment points to TRBD1 (6 bases agree). From a lookup of the germline V gene, CDR1 and CDR2 are ENHRY and SYGVKD. The germline ends are 13 bases apart after V is trimmed by 4 bases and J by 2 bases. The CDR3, from cysteine to phenylalanine, totals 15 residues. The sequence is cut down to CDR3 DNA, 45 bases in frame from base 1.